Shown below are 29 T cell receptor beta chains from a single sample sequenced in a study of response to subunit inactivated influenza vaccine. TCRdb re-derived calls from the RT-PCR reads in MiXCR, one entry per CDR3 protein. The sample carries about 530,000 distinct CDR3 sequences, about an eighth recorded once. The input for sequencing was PBMCs from blood, taken 40 to 50 days after vaccination. The receptors stem from a middle-aged man who received an inactivated influenza vaccine.

This clonotype has more than one count but fewer than ten. The chain combines TRBV9 with TRBJ2-3; the match to TRBD2 covers 8 bases. Germline CDR1 and CDR2: SGDLS and YYNGEE. This CDR3 contains 16 residues. V was pared by 0 bases and J by 4 bases, with 7 bases of the junction left unmatched. DNA of the CDR3: TGTGCCAGCAGCGTAGGAAGCGGGAGTAATTCAGATACGCAGTATTTT. Amino acid sequence: CASSVGSGSNSDTQYF.

This clonotype appeared many times. The genes are TRBV4-3 and TRBJ1-4; TRBD1 aligns across 10 bases. The germline V gene has CDR1 LGHNA and CDR2 YSLEER. The junction had 11 bases not matched to a gene; V was cut back by 2 bases and J by 5 bases. This CDR3 comprises 18 residues. CDR3 nucleotide sequence: TGCGCCAGCAGCCAAACGCCTGGGTGGACAGGGGGAAATGAAAAACTGTTTTTT. Amino acids: CASSQTPGWTGGNEKLFF.

DNA for the CDR3: TGCAGTGCTAGAGATCCGGCTAACTATGGCTACACCTTC. It yields the protein CSARDPANYGYTF. V gene TRBV20-1 combines with J gene TRBJ1-2, with D unresolved. This CDR3 spans 13 amino acids. Germline values: CDR1 DFQATT, CDR2 SNEGSKA (reference sequence). Trimming removed 0 bases from V and 0 bases from J, with 5 bases in between.

The J gene is TRBJ2-7, the V gene TRBV12-3 or TRBV12-4; D call uncertain. The length of the CDR3 is 13 residues. Trimming removed 5 bases from V and 3 bases from J, with 11 bases in between. The CDR3 here is CASSPNPRYEQYF. As DNA, the CDR3 is TGTGCCAGCAGTCCTAATCCCCGCTACGAGCAGTACTTC.

This clonotype appeared many times. The V gene is TRBV7-9, the J gene TRBJ2-2; TRBD2 matches 7 bases. The V and J ends lost 1 base and 0 bases, in that order; junction bases with no gene match: 5. There are 17 residues in the CDR3. Germline values: CDR1 SEHNR, CDR2 FQNEAQ (reference sequence). For the CDR3, the DNA is TGTGCCAGCAGCTTAGTATGGCTAGCGGCGAACACCGGGGAGCTGTTTTTT. Its translation is CASSLVWLAANTGELFF.

This clonotype was counted a few times. The V gene is TRBV10-3, the J gene TRBJ2-2; 9 bases map to TRBD1. Trimming at V came to 4 bases and at J to 2 bases, leaving 2 bases not matched to a gene. Germline values: CDR1 ENHRY, CDR2 SYGVKD. The CDR3 runs to 15 residues. DNA of the CDR3: TGTGCCATCAGTGCGGACAGGGGCAACACCGGGGAGCTGTTTTTT. This translates into CAISADRGNTGELFF.

The chain has TRBV19 and TRBJ2-2, with D hard to call. The germline V gene encodes CDR1 LNHDA and CDR2 SQIVND (reference sequence). Trimming took off 2 bases at V and 8 bases at J, with 9 bases between the two ends. The CDR3 consists of 13 residues. CDR3 in DNA: TGTGCCAGTAGTATAAAAGCCATAGGGGAGCTGTTTTTT. This translates into CASSIKAIGELFF. The entire variable domain, with the rest obtained from reference TRBV19 and TRBJ2-2, is as follows: DGGITQSPKYLFRKEGQNVTLSCEQNLNHDAMYWYRQDPGQGLRLIYYSQIVNDFQKGDIAEGYSVSREKKESFPLTVTSAQKNPTAFYLCASSIKAIGELFFGEGSRLTVL.

This clonotype was detected many times. The V call is TRBV5-1, the J call TRBJ2-1, with 13 bases lining up with TRBD2. Germline CDR1 SGHRS, CDR2 YFSETQ. Trimming cost V 2 bases and J 0 bases; bases outside gene matches: 5. This CDR3 contains 18 residues. The CDR3 bases are TGCGCCAGCAGCTTCCTGGGGACTAGCGGGGTCTCCTACAATGAGCAGTTCTTC. Translating gives CASSFLGTSGVSYNEQFF.

The table lists this clonotype with many counts. The chain uses TRBV20-1 and TRBJ1-2; 7 positions match TRBD1. V dropped 0 bases and J dropped 2; count of bases not matched to a gene: 0. This CDR3 contains 13 residues. Germline V CDR1 and CDR2: DFQATT, SNEGSKA (reference sequence). The CDR3 is CSAREGQNYGYTF. For the CDR3, the DNA is TGCAGTGCTAGAGAGGGACAGAACTATGGCTACACCTTC.

The V gene is TRBV27, the J gene TRBJ2-1, with TRBD2 as a possible D gene (5 bases). Trimming stripped 4 bases from V and 0 bases from J, with 16 bases between. The germline gives CDR1 MNHEY, CDR2 SMNVEV (reference sequence). This CDR3 spans 17 amino acids. CDR3 DNA: TGTGCCAGCAGTTGGGTTAGCGACATCCCCTCCTACAATGAGCAGTTCTTC. It is translated as CASSWVSDIPSYNEQFF.

The gene calls are TRBV20-1 and TRBJ2-5; D not resolved. V was clipped by 2 bases and J by 4 bases, with 5 bases between them. Germline V CDR1 and CDR2: DFQATT, SNEGSKA (reference sequence). The CDR3 covers 11 residues. CDR3 sequence reads: CSARRIETQYF. In nucleotides, the CDR3 is TGCAGTGCTAGACGAATAGAGACCCAGTACTTC.

CDR3 sequence: CASRGSGGVVYEQYF. The DNA for the CDR3 is TGTGCCAGCAGGGGTAGCGGGGGTGTTGTCTACGAGCAGTACTTC. The chain links TRBV6-1 to TRBJ2-7, with 9 bases lining up with TRBD2. Germline CDR1 reads MNHNS; CDR2 reads SASEGT. The CDR3 consists of 15 residues. V gave up 6 bases and J gave up 3 bases; unmatched junction bases: 9.

This clonotype was picked up many times. The chain couples TRBV20-1 to TRBJ2-7; unclear D gene. Trimming removed 3 bases from V and 3 bases from J, with 9 bases in between. The CDR3 loop spans 12 amino acids. CDR1 and CDR2 from the germline V gene are DFQATT and SNEGSKA (reference sequence). CDR3 nucleotides: TGCAGTGCTAGTGCCAGTAGCTACGAGCAGTACTTC. This gives the protein CSASASSYEQYF.

The chain has TRBV7-6 and TRBJ2-5; 8 bases map to TRBD1. Germline lookup yields CDR1 SGHVS and CDR2 FNYEAQ. The CDR3 sequence is 14 residues long. The ends lost 3 bases at V and 3 bases at J; junction bases unmatched: 3. CDR3: CASSFGTGEETQYF. DNA for the CDR3: TGTGCCAGCAGCTTCGGGACAGGCGAAGAGACCCAGTACTTC.

This clonotype was observed a few times. The rearrangement links TRBV7-2 to TRBJ1-2; no clear D. Germline V gives CDR1 SGHTA, CDR2 FQGNSA. The CDR3 spans 13 residues. The V end lost 5 bases, the J end lost 1 base, and 8 bases lay between the germline ends. In DNA form, the CDR3 reads TGTGCCAGCAGCCGGCCTGTTAACTATGGCTACACCTTC. Its protein is CASSRPVNYGYTF. The full variable domain, rest sourced from reference TRBV7-2 and TRBJ1-2, is GAGVSQSPSNKVTEKGKDVELRCDPISGHTALYWYRQSLGQGLEFLIYFQGNSAPDKSGLPSDRFSAERTGGSVSTLTIQRTQQEDSAVYLCASSRPVNYGYTFGSGTRLTVV.

This clonotype has just a few counts. V is TRBV9 and J is TRBJ2-6; D remains unclear. V was clipped by 4 bases and J by 2 bases, with 7 bases between them. The CDR3 is 14 residues long. CDR1 is SGDLS, CDR2 YYNGEE, per germline. CDR3 sequence: CASSPHAGANVLTF. The CDR3 bases are TGTGCCAGCAGCCCTCATGCTGGGGCCAACGTCCTGACTTTC.

The chain employs TRBV27 and TRBJ2-6; D is perhaps TRBD2 (5 bases). The CDR3 is 15 residues long. The germline V gene encodes CDR1 MNHEY and CDR2 SMNVEV (reference sequence). V lost 6 bases, J lost 2 bases, and 11 bases lay in between. The CDR3, as DNA: TGTGCCAGCAGAGACGGAGGTGCTGGGGCCAACGTCCTGACTTTC. This codes for CASRDGGAGANVLTF.

This sequence joins TRBV3-1 and TRBJ2-1; D is possibly TRBD2 (6 bases). Deletions cut 3 bases from V and 0 bases from J, with 12 bases between. The germline CDR1 and CDR2 sequences are LGHDT and YNNKEL (reference sequence). The CDR3 is 16 residues long. The CDR3 DNA sequence: TGTGCCAGCAGCCATGGCGGGGTGGGCTCCTACAATGAGCAGTTCTTC. Translated: CASSHGGVGSYNEQFF.

This clonotype was counted many times. In DNA form, the CDR3 reads TGCGCCAGCAGCGTCCAGCGAAGTTCCACAGATACGCAGTATTTT. This translates into CASSVQRSSTDTQYF. The gene calls are TRBV5-1 and TRBJ2-3; D gene uncertain. Germline CDR1 and CDR2: SGHRS and YFSETQ. The ends were cut back, 4 bases at V and 2 bases at J, with 14 bases in the middle. This CDR3 contains 15 residues.

V usage is TRBV4-3 and J usage is TRBJ2-1; possibly TRBD2 for D (5 bases). Germline V gene data show CDR1 as LGHNA and CDR2 as YSLEER. Trimming left V 1 base short and J 7 bases short, with 14 bases between. The CDR3 spans 15 residues. CDR3 loop: CASSQGASMRNEQFF. DNA of the CDR3: TGCGCCAGCAGCCAAGGTGCTAGCATGAGGAATGAGCAGTTCTTC.

This clonotype showed up just a few times. The V gene is TRBV3-1, the J gene TRBJ2-7; TRBD2 matches at 9 bases. V was pared by 5 bases and J by 6 bases, with 5 bases of the junction left unmatched. Germline lookup yields CDR1 LGHDT and CDR2 YNNKEL (reference sequence). This CDR3 comprises 13 residues. CDR3: CASSIAGEREQYF. In DNA, the CDR3 is TGTGCCAGCAGCATAGCGGGAGAACGCGAGCAGTACTTC.

This chain links TRBV12-3 or TRBV12-4 with TRBJ1-1; the D gene is possibly TRBD1 (6 bases). CDR3 length equals 16 residues. Trimming pared 3 bases from V and 0 bases from J, leaving 14 bases between. CDR3 in amino acids: CASSFLGGPMNTEAFF. The CDR3 DNA follows: TGTGCCAGCAGTTTTCTTGGGGGGCCAATGAACACTGAAGCTTTCTTT.

This clonotype was seen more than once but under ten times. V and J are TRBV28 and TRBJ2-5, with 7 bases matching TRBD1. Germline V gene lookup returns CDR1 MDHEN and CDR2 SYDVKM. The CDR3 is 12 residues long. The ends lost 9 bases at V and 3 bases at J; junction bases unmatched: 4. The CDR3 sequence: CARRDREETQYF. CDR3 DNA sequence: TGTGCCAGACGTGACAGGGAAGAGACCCAGTACTTC.

The sample holds many counts of this clonotype. The rearrangement links TRBV6-1 to TRBJ2-3, with 7 bases aligning to TRBD2. V lost 7 bases, J lost 6 bases, and 13 bases stayed unmatched. The CDR3 length is 15 residues. Germline V CDR1 and CDR2: MNHNS, SASEGT. The CDR3 protein is CASTGLGTGGDTQYF. The CDR3 nucleotides read TGTGCCAGCACCGGACTAGGAACCGGAGGGGATACGCAGTATTTT.

This chain joins TRBV10-3 and TRBJ1-6; D is perhaps TRBD1 (6 bases). This CDR3 has 11 residues. Germline V gene sequence: CDR1 ENHRY, CDR2 SYGVKD. V lost 11 bases and J lost 7, with 9 bases in between. As DNA, the CDR3 is TGTGCCGCAGGACAGAATTCACCCCTCCACTTT. Encoded protein: CAAGQNSPLHF.

This clonotype was seen a handful of times. The chain couples TRBV7-2 to TRBJ2-7; D perhaps matches TRBD1 (7 bases). This CDR3 is 13 amino acids long. V lost 4 bases to trimming and J lost 6 bases, with 13 bases between them. Germline V lookup: CDR1 SGHTA, CDR2 FQGNSA. Here the CDR3 reads CASSSTGRGEQYF. CDR3 coding DNA: TGTGCCAGCAGCTCGACAGGGCGGGGCGAGCAGTACTTC.

The sample holds many counts of this clonotype. This chain uses TRBV4-2 with TRBJ2-1; 8 bases match TRBD2. Germline V gene data show CDR1 as LGHNA and CDR2 as YNFKEQ. There are 17 residues in the CDR3. V lost 1 base, J lost 5 bases, and 10 bases stayed unmatched. CDR3 nucleotide sequence: TGTGCCAGCAGCCAAGTAGGAGCGGGAGTTTTGAACAATGAGCAGTTCTTC. Residues: CASSQVGAGVLNNEQFF.

The genes are TRBV9 and TRBJ1-6; 10 nucleotides align to TRBD1. J lost 4 bases, V lost 4 bases, and 5 bases had no gene match. Germline V gene sequence: CDR1 SGDLS, CDR2 YYNGEE. CDR3 length equals 16 residues. Here the CDR3 DNA reads TGTGCCAGCAGCACCGGACAGGGGGGTTATAATTCACCCCTCCACTTT. It encodes CASSTGQGGYNSPLHF.

This clonotype was counted once. The V gene is TRBV11-2, the J gene TRBJ2-7; 7 bases map to TRBD1. The CDR3 runs 14 residues. The germline V gene has CDR1 SGHAT and CDR2 FQNNGV. With 6 bases clipped from V and 3 bases from J, the junction kept 8 bases outside the gene matches. This CDR3 reads CASRVGTANYEQYF. The CDR3 nucleotides are TGTGCCAGCAGGGTCGGGACAGCTAACTACGAGCAGTACTTC.